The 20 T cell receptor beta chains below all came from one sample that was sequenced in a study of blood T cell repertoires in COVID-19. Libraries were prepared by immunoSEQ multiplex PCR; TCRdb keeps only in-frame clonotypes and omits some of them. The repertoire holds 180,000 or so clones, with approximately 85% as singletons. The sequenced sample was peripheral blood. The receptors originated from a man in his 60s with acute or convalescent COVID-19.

The DNA for the CDR3 is TGTGCCAGCAGCTTCCCAGGGGATGAAAAACTGTTTTTT. Translated: CASSFPGDEKLFF. This chain connects TRBV5-8 to TRBJ1-4; maybe TRBD1 (6 bases). V lost 2 bases and J 6 bases, leaving 8 bases between the germline ends. Germline-derived CDR1 and CDR2 are SGHTS and YDEGEE. The CDR3 is 13 amino acids. Filled out from reference TRBV5-8 and TRBJ1-4, the complete variable domain reads EAGVTQSPTHLIKTRGQQATLRCSPISGHTSVYWYQQALGLGLQFLLWYDEGEERNRGNFPPRFSGRQFPNYSSELNVNALELEDSALYLCASSFPGDEKLFFGSGTQLSVL.

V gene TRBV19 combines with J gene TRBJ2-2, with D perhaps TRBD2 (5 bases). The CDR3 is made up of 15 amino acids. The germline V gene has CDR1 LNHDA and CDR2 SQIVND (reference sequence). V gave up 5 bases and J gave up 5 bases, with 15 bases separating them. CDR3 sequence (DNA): TGTGCCAGTAGTCTTGGATGGCGCGGGACCGGGGAGCTGTTTTTT. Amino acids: CASSLGWRGTGELFF.

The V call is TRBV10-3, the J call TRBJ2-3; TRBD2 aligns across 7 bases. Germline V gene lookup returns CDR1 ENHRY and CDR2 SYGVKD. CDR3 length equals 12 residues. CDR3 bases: TGTGCGGGAGCGGGAAACACAGATACGCAGTATTTT. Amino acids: CAGAGNTDTQYF.

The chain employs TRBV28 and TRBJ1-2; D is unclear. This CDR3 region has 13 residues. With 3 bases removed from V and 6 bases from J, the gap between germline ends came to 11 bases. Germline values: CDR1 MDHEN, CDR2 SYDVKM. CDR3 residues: CASSFIQVDGYTF. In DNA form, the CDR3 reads TGTGCCAGCAGTTTTATCCAGGTGGATGGCTACACCTTC.

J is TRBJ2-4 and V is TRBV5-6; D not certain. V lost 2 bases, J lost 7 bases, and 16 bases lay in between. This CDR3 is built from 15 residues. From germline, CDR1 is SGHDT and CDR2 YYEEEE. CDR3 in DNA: TGTGCCAGCAGCTTCAGCACTTTCTCGCGGAACATTCAGTACTTC. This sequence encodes CASSFSTFSRNIQYF.

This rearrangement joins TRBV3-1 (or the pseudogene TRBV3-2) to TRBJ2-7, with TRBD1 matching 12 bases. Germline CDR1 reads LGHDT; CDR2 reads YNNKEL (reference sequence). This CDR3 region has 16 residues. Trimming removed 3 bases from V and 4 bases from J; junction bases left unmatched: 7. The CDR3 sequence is CASSQTGTGGRYEQYF. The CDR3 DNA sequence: TGTGCCAGCAGCCAGACCGGGACAGGGGGCCGATACGAGCAGTACTTC.

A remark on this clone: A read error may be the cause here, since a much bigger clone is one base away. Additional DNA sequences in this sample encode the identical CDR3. The CDR3: CASSIGRLAGVTDTQYF. The CDR3 coding sequence is TGTGCCAGTAGTATAGGGAGGCTAGCGGGAGTCACAGATACGCAGTATTTT. This rearrangement joins TRBV19 to TRBJ2-3; 10 nucleotides agree with TRBD2. Germline CDR1 and CDR2: LNHDA and SQIVND (reference sequence). The CDR3 has 17 residues. V was clipped by 1 base and J by 2 bases; unmatched bases: 6. Based on the CDR3 plus reference TRBV19 and TRBJ2-3, the full variable domain is DGGITQSPKYLFRKEGQNVTLSCEQNLNHDAMYWYRQDPGQGLRLIYYSQIVNDFQKGDIAEGYSVSREKKESFPLTVTSAQKNPTAFYLCASSIGRLAGVTDTQYFGPGTRLTVL.

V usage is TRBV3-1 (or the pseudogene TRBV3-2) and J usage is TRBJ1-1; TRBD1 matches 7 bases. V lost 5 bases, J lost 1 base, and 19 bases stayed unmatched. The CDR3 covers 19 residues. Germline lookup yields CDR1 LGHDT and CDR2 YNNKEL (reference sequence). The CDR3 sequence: CASSTRLLPGGISNTEAFF. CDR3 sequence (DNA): TGTGCCAGCAGCACCCGCCTCCTGCCAGGGGGAATATCGAACACTGAAGCTTTCTTT.

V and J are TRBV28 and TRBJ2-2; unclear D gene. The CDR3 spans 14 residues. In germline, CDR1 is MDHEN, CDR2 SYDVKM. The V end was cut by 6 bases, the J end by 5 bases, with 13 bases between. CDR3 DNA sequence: TGTGCCAGCAGCCCCGGTCTAGTGACCGGGGAGCTGTTTTTT. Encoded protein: CASSPGLVTGELFF. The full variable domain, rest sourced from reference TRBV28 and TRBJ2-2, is DVKVTQSSRYLVKRTGEKVFLECVQDMDHENMFWYRQDPGLGLRLIYFSYDVKMKEKGDIPEGYSVSREKKERFSLILESASTNQTSMYLCASSPGLVTGELFFGEGSRLTVL.

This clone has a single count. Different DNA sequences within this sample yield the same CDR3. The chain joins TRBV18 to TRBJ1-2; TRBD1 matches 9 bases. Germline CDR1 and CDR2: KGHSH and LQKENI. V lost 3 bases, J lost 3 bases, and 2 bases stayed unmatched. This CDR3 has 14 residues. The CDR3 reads CASSPTGGDYGYTF. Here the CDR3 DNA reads TGTGCCAGCTCACCGACAGGGGGAGACTATGGCTACACCTTC.

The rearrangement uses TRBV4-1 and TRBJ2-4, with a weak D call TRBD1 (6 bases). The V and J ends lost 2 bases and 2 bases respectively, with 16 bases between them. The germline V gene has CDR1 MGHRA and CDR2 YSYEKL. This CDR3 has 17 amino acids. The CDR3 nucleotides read TGCGCCAGCAGCCAACTACAGGGACCGGGTCCCAAAAACATTCAGTACTTC. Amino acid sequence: CASSQLQGPGPKNIQYF.

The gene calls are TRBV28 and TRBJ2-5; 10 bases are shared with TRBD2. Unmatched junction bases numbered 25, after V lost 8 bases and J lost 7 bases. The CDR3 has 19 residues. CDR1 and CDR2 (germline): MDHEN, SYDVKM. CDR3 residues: CASRPRTYVILAGRGTQYF. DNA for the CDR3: TGTGCCAGCCGACCCAGGACTTACGTTATACTAGCGGGGAGGGGGACCCAGTACTTC.

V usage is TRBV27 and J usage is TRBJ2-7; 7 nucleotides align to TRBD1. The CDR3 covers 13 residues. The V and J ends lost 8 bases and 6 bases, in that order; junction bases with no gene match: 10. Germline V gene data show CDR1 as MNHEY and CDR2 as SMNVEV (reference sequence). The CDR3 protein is CASASLPGGEQYF. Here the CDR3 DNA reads TGTGCCAGCGCCTCTCTTCCAGGGGGCGAGCAGTACTTC.

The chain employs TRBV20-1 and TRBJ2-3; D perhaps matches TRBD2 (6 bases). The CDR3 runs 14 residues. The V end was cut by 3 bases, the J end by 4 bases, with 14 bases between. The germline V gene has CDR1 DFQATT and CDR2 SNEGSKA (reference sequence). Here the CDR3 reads CSASSSVSADTQYF. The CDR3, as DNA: TGCAGTGCTAGTTCTAGCGTAAGCGCAGATACGCAGTATTTT.

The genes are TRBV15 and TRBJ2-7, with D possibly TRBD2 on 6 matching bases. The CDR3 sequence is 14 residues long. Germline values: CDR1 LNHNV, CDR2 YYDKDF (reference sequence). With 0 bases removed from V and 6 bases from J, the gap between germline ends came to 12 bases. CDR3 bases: TGTGCCACCAGCAGAGATGGAAGGGACTCCGAGCAGTACTTC. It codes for CATSRDGRDSEQYF.

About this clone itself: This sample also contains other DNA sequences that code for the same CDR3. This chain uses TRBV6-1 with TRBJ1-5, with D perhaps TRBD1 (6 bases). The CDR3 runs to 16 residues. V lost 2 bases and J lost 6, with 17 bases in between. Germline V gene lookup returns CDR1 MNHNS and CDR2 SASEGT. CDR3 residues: CASSERGGGAGQPQHF. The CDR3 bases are TGTGCCAGCAGTGAAAGGGGTGGGGGGGCTGGTCAGCCCCAGCATTTT.

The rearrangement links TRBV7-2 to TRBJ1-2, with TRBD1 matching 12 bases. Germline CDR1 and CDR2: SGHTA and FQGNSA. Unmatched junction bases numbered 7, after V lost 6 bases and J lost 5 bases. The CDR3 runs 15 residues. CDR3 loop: CASSSGTGGLYGYTF. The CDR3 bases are TGTGCCAGCAGTTCTGGGACAGGGGGCTTGTATGGCTACACCTTC. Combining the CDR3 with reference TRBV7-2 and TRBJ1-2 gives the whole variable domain GAGVSQSPSNKVTEKGKDVELRCDPISGHTALYWYRQSLGQGLEFLIYFQGNSAPDKSGLPSDRFSAERTGGSVSTLTIQRTQQEDSAVYLCASSSGTGGLYGYTFGSGTRLTVV.

CDR3 nucleotide sequence: TGTGCCAGCAGCGTAGATGGTGGACAGGCTGAAGCTTTCTTT. Translated: CASSVDGGQAEAFF. The chain couples TRBV9 to TRBJ1-1; 7 bases agree with TRBD1. The germline gives CDR1 SGDLS, CDR2 YYNGEE. V shed 0 bases, J shed 6 bases, and the junction held 5 bases outside the gene matches. There are 14 residues in the CDR3.

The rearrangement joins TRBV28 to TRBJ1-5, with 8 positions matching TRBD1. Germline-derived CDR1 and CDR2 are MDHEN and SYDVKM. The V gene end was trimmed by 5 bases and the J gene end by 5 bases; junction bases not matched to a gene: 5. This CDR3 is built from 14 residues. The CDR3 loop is CASSLQGVYQPQHF. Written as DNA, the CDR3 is TGTGCCAGCAGTCTACAGGGGGTGTATCAGCCCCAGCATTTT.

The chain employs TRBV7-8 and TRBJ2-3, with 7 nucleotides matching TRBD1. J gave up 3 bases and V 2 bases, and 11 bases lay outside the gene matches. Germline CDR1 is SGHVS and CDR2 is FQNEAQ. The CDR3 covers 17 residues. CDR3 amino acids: CASSLSPGNRGTDTQYF. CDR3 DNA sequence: TGTGCCAGCAGCTTAAGCCCGGGTAACAGGGGAACAGATACGCAGTATTTT.